This T cell receptor (beta chain) was profiled in a study of T cells after yellow fever vaccination. This clonotype came up a few times. TCRdb re-called the 5' RACE reads with MiXCR, one entry per CDR3 protein. The sample records about 350,000 distinct CDR3 sequences, roughly 8% being singletons. CDR1 SGDLS and CDR2 YYNGEE come from the germline V gene. The CDR3 totals 16 residues. V gave up 1 base and J gave up 6 bases; unmatched junction bases: 8. Source: PBMCs, taken more than 40 days after the first yellow fever vaccination. This receptor was identified in a man in his late teens or twenties who received the YFV17D yellow fever vaccine. The chain employs TRBV9 and TRBJ2-2; 8 bases are shared with TRBD2. CDR3 in DNA: TGTGCCAGCAGCGTATTTCGGGGGGGCCAAGCCGGGGAGCTGTTTTTT. Residues: CASSVFRGGQAGELFF.